Following are 14 T cell receptor beta chains from one sample sequenced in a study of blood T cell repertoires in COVID-19. Using immunoSEQ multiplex PCR, the repertoire was profiled, and TCRdb retains in-frame clones only, with some absent. The sample consists of approximately 16,000 clones, about 88% of them appearing once. The sequencing sample was made of peripheral blood. The receptors shown here come from a human donor in a cohort sampled during active COVID-19.

The J gene is TRBJ1-2, the V gene TRBV29-1, with D perhaps TRBD1 (6 bases). The V end lost 5 bases, the J end lost 12 bases, and 19 bases lay between the germline ends. The germline CDR1 and CDR2 sequences are SQVTM and ANQGSEA. The CDR3 is 12 amino acids. CDR3 bases: TGCAGCGTTCGGGTGACAGGTTCGAGGGACACCTTC. Translation gives CSVRVTGSRDTF.

The V gene is TRBV6-5, the J gene TRBJ1-5; maybe TRBD1 (6 bases). In germline, CDR1 is MNHEY, CDR2 SVGAGI. The CDR3 spans 13 residues. Trimming shortened V by 7 bases and J by 3 bases, and 10 bases separated the two germline ends. The CDR3 nucleotides are TGTGCCAGCAAGACAGGCTACAATCAGCCCCAGCATTTT. This codes for CASKTGYNQPQHF.

This sequence joins TRBV6-6 and TRBJ1-1; possible D gene TRBD1, 6 bases. V lost 5 bases, J lost 7 bases, and 14 bases lay in between. Germline CDR1 MNHNY, CDR2 SVGAGI (reference sequence). The CDR3 is made up of 13 amino acids. CDR3 in DNA: TGTGCCAGCAGTCCCCCGACAGGTATTGAAGCTTTCTTT. This sequence encodes CASSPPTGIEAFF.

The chain employs TRBV1 and TRBJ1-4; the table's D call of TRBD1 was not tested on the DNA. TRBV1 is recorded as a pseudogene. The CDR3 sequence is 22 residues long. This CDR3 reads CTSSQGPTDLGQGATPIEKLFF. CDR3 DNA: TGCACCAGCAGCCAAGGGCCAACCGACTTGGGACAGGGGGCCACGCCGATTGAAAAACTGTTTTTT.

The chain combines TRBV5-1 with TRBJ2-1; D remains ambiguous. Per germline, CDR1 SGHRS and CDR2 YFSETQ. The CDR3 is made up of 15 amino acids. The V gene lost 0 bases and the J gene lost 2 bases, with 9 bases spanning the gap. This CDR3 reads CASSLVRFTYNEQFF. In DNA form, the CDR3 reads TGCGCCAGCAGCTTGGTCAGGTTTACCTACAATGAGCAGTTCTTC.

The chain joins TRBV6-5 to TRBJ1-1; 8 positions agree with TRBD1. Germline CDR1 and CDR2: MNHEY and SVGAGI. V dropped 2 bases and J dropped 2; count of bases not matched to a gene: 4. CDR3 length: 15 residues. This CDR3 reads CASSYTQGDNTEAFF. For the CDR3, the DNA is TGTGCCAGCAGTTACACACAGGGGGATAACACTGAAGCTTTCTTT.

The chain combines TRBV9 with TRBJ1-1, with TRBD1 identical over 7 bases. The CDR3 extends over 14 amino acids. Germline CDR1 reads SGDLS; CDR2 reads YYNGEE. The ends lost 3 bases at V and 4 bases at J; junction bases unmatched: 6. CDR3 nucleotides: TGTGCCAGCAGCGCCACGGGACAGAGCACTGAAGCTTTCTTT. As protein: CASSATGQSTEAFF.

The chain uses TRBV6-6 and TRBJ2-3; tentative D call: TRBD1 (5 bases). The V gene lost 5 bases and the J gene lost 4 bases, with 13 bases spanning the gap. There are 14 residues in the CDR3. Germline CDR1 MNHNY, CDR2 SVGAGI (reference sequence). CDR3 sequence (DNA): TGTGCCAGCAGTCATTCGACAGTCCCAGATACGCAGTATTTT. Amino acid sequence: CASSHSTVPDTQYF.

The rearrangement joins TRBV9 to TRBJ2-5; possibly TRBD1 for D (6 bases). This CDR3 contains 13 residues. Germline-derived CDR1 and CDR2 are SGDLS and YYNGEE. The V and J ends lost 4 bases and 3 bases respectively, with 10 bases between them. The CDR3 spells CASSPGQKETQYF. The CDR3 DNA follows: TGTGCCAGCAGCCCCGGACAGAAAGAGACCCAGTACTTC. The full variable domain, with the rest looked up from reference TRBV9 and TRBJ2-5, is DSGVTQTPKHLITATGQRVTLRCSPRSGDLSVYWYQQSLDQGLQFLIQYYNGEERAKGNILERFSAQQFPDLHSELNLSSLELGDSALYFCASSPGQKETQYFGPGTRLLVL.

The CDR3 region is CASSVSGQETQYF. The CDR3 nucleotides are TGTGCCAGCAGTGTTAGTGGCCAAGAGACCCAGTACTTC. The chain joins TRBV2 to TRBJ2-5; D is unresolved. Looked up from germline, CDR1 is SNHLY and CDR2 is FYNNEI. The ends were cut back, 4 bases at V and 1 base at J, with 7 bases in the middle. The CDR3 runs to 13 residues.

The gene calls are TRBV6-5 and TRBJ2-7; TRBD1 might be the D (5 bases). Deletions cut 2 bases from V and 5 bases from J, with 19 bases between. Germline V CDR1 and CDR2: MNHEY, SVGAGI. This CDR3 is built from 16 residues. DNA of the CDR3: TGTGCCAGCAGTTACAAAGATGACAGCTCCCCAGACGAGCAGTACTTC. Translating gives CASSYKDDSSPDEQYF.

The chain carries TRBV19 and TRBJ1-4; no clear D gene. V was cut by 5 bases and J by 8 bases, with 15 bases left in between. The germline CDR1 and CDR2 sequences are LNHDA and SQIVND (reference sequence). The CDR3 covers 14 residues. For the CDR3, the DNA is TGTGCCAGTAGTCGGGAGCCTGTGGGCGAAAAACTGTTTTTT. Amino acid sequence: CASSREPVGEKLFF.

The chain uses TRBV7-2 and TRBJ1-2, with TRBD1 matching over 9 bases. From germline, CDR1 is SGHTA and CDR2 FQGNSA. V shed 2 bases, J shed 6 bases, and the junction held 10 bases outside the gene matches. CDR3 size: 16 residues. The CDR3 loop reads CASSLSPWTGADGYTF. CDR3 in DNA: TGTGCCAGCAGCTTATCACCCTGGACAGGGGCGGATGGCTACACCTTC.

The rearrangement links TRBV10-2 to TRBJ2-3, with D possibly TRBD2 on 6 matching bases. This CDR3 contains 14 residues. CDR1 and CDR2 (germline): WSHSY, SAAADI. V lost 6 bases to trimming and J lost 11 bases, with 21 bases between them. CDR3 loop: CASREGGGPGKQYF. As DNA, the CDR3 is TGCGCCAGCAGGGAGGGTGGAGGCCCTGGTAAGCAGTATTTT.